This entry features one TCR beta chain sequence. The data belong to a study of control samples from healthy donors and cancer patients. Sequenced by immunoSEQ multiplex PCR; TCRdb stores in-frame clones only, minus some. The table shows around 140,000 clones, with about 90% occurring only once. Germline CDR1 and CDR2: SGHNT and YYREEE (reference sequence). V shed 4 bases, J shed 3 bases, and the junction held 3 bases outside the gene matches. The CDR3 consists of 13 residues. The sequence derives from a woman between 50 and 59 years old in good health. The rearrangement uses TRBV5-4 and TRBJ1-2; 7 nucleotides align to TRBD1. Material for sequencing was blood. This CDR3 reads CASSLDRDYGYTF. The CDR3 DNA is TGTGCCAGCAGCCTAGACAGGGACTATGGCTACACCTTC. Looking up the rest from reference TRBV5-4 and TRBJ1-2 gives the full variable domain: ETGVTQSPTHLIKTRGQQVTLRCSSQSGHNTVSWYQQALGQGPQFIFQYYREEENGRGNFPPRFSGLQFPNYSSELNVNALELDDSALYLCASSLDRDYGYTFGSGTRLTVV.